This TCR beta chain was observed in a study of T cells in Graves' hyperthyroidism and ophthalmopathy. Study-wide context: At initial diagnosis, before any treatment had begun, peripheral blood was obtained. Notes on the study in general: Among thyroid clonotypes expanded above 0.001, most also appeared in blood.

This clonotype showed up many times. No antigen is known for it. Exclusion followed for patients with uncontrolled infection, other autoimmune disease, pregnancy or lactation. RNA transcripts were the template for amplifying TCR beta CDR3 regions. First-round RT-PCR of the TCR CDR3 relied on the HTBI primer set. TCRdb processed the multiplex PCR reads anew with MiXCR; each CDR3 protein has one entry. The data show around 450,000 distinct CDR3 sequences, roughly 14% seen once. V was clipped by 4 bases and J by 0 bases, with 12 bases between them. From germline, CDR1 is SNHLY and CDR2 FYNNEI. This CDR3 is built from 16 residues.

The TCR was taken from a young woman with Graves' hyperthyroidism. Sample: blood. V gene TRBV2 combines with J gene TRBJ1-4; no definite D call. DNA of the CDR3: TGTGCCAGCAGTGGAGGAACAGCCTCAACTAATGAAAAACTGTTTTTT. Translated, it gives CASSGGTASTNEKLFF.